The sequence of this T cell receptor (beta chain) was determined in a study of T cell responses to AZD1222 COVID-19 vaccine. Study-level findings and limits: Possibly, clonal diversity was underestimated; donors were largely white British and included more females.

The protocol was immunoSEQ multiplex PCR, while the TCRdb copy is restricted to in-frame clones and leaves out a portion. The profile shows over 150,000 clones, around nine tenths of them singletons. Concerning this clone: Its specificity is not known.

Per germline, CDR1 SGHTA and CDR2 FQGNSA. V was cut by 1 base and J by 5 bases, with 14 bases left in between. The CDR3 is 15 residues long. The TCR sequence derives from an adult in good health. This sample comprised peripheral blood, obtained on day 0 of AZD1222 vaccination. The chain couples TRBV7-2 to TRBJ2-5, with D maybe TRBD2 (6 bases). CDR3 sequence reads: CASSLVEGFGETQYF. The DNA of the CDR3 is TGTGCCAGCAGCTTAGTGGAGGGGTTCGGGGAGACCCAGTACTTC.